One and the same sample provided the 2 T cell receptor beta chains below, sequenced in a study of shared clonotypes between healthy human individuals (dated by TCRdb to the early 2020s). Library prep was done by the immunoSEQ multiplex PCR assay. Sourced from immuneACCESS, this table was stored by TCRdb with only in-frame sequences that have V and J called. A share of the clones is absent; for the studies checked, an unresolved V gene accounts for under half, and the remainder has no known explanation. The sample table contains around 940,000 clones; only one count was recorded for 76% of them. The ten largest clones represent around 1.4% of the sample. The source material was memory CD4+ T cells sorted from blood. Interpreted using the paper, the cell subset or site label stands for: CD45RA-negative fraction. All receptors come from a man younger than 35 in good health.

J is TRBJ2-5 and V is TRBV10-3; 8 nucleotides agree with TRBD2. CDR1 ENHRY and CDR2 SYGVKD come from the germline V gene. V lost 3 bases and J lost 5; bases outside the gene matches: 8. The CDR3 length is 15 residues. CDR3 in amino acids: CAISDLAGFRETQYF. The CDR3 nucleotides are TGTGCCATCAGTGATTTAGCGGGGTTTAGGGAGACCCAGTACTTC.

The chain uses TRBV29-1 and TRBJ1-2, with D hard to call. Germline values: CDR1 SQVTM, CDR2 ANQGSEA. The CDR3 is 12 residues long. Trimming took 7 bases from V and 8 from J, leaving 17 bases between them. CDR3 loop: CSAGEAGVGYTF. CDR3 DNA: TGCAGCGCCGGAGAAGCTGGGGTCGGCTACACCTTC.